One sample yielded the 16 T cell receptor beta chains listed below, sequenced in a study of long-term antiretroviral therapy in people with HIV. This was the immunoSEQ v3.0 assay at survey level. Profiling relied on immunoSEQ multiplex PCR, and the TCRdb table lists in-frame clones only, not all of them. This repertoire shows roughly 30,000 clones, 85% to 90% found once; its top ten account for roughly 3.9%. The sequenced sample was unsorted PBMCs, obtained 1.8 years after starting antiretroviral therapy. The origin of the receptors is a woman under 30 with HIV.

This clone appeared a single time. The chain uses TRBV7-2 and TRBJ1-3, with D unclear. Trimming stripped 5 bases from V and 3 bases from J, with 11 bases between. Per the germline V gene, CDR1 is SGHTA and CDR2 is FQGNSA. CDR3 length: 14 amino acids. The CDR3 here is CASSPHRSGNTIYF. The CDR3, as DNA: TGTGCCAGCAGCCCTCACAGAAGTGGAAACACCATATATTTT.

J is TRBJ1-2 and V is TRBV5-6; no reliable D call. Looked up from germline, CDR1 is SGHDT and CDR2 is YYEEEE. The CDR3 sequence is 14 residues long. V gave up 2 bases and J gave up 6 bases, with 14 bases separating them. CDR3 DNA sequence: TGTGCCAGCAGCTTAGTCACAGCCTTTAATGGCTACACCTTC. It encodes CASSLVTAFNGYTF.

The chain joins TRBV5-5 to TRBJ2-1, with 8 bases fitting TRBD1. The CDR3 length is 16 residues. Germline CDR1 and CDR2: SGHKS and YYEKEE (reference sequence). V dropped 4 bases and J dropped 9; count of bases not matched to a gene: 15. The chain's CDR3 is CASSHVDRVYGGEQFF. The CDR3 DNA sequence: TGTGCCAGCAGCCACGTGGACAGGGTGTATGGGGGTGAGCAGTTCTTC.

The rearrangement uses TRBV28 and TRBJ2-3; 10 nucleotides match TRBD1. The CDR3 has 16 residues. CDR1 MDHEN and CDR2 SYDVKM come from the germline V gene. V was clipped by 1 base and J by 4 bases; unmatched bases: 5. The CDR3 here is CASSLFTGQGADTQYF. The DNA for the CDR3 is TGTGCCAGCAGTTTATTTACTGGACAGGGGGCAGATACGCAGTATTTT.

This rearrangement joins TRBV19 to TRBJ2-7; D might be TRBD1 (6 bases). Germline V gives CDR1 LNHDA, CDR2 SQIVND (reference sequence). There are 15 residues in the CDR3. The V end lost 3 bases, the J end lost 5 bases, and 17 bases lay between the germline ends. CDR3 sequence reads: CASSMLQGILDEQYF. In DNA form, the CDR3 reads TGTGCCAGTAGTATGCTCCAGGGGATCCTAGACGAGCAGTACTTC.

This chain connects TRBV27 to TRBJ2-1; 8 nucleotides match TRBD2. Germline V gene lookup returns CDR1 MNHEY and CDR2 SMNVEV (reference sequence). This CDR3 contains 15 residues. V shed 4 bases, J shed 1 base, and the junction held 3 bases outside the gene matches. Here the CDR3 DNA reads TGTGCCAGCAGTTCTTCTAGCGGGTCCTACAATGAGCAGTTCTTC. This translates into CASSSSSGSYNEQFF.

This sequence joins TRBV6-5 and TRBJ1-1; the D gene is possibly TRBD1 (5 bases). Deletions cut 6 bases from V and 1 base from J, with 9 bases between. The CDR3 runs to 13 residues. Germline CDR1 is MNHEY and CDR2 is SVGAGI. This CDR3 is CASRSQGNTEAFF. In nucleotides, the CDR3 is TGTGCCAGCAGATCTCAGGGGAACACTGAAGCTTTCTTT.

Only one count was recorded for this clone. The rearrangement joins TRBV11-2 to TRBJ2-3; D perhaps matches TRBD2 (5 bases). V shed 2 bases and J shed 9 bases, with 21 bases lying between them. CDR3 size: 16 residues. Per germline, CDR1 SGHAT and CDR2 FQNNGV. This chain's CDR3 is CASSLNRLSGPQTQYF. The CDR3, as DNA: TGTGCCAGCAGCTTAAACCGCTTGAGCGGCCCCCAAACGCAGTATTTT.

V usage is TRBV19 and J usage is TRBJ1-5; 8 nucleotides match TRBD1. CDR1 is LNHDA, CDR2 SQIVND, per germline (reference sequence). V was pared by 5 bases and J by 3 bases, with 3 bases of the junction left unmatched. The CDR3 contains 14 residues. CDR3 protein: CASSLDRVNQPQHF. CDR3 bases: TGTGCCAGTAGTTTGGACAGGGTCAATCAGCCCCAGCATTTT.

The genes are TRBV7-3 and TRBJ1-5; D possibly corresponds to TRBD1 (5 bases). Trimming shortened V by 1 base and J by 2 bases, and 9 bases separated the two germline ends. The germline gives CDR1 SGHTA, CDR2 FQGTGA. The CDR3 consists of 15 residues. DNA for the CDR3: TGTGCCAGCAGCTTAAAACGGGACGGCAATCAGCCCCAGCATTTT. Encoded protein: CASSLKRDGNQPQHF.

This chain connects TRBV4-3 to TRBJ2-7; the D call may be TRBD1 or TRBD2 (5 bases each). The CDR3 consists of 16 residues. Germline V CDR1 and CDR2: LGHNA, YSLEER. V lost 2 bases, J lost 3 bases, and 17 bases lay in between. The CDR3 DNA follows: TGCGCCAGCAGCCAAAGCGTCGGGACCCCTTTCTACGAGCAGTACTTC. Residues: CASSQSVGTPFYEQYF.

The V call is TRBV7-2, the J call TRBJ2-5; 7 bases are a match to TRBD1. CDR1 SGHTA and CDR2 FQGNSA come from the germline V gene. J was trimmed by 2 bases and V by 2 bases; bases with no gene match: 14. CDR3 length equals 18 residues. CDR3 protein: CASSLYGTVGQGQETQYF. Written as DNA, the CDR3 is TGTGCCAGCAGCTTATATGGGACAGTCGGGCAGGGACAAGAGACCCAGTACTTC.

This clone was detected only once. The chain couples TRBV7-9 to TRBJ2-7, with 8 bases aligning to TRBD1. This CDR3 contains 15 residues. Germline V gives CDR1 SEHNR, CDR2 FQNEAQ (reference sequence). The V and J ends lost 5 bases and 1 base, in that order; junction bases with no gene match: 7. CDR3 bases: TGTGCCAGCAGCCCTGGACAGGGCCCTTCCTACGAGCAGTACTTC. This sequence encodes CASSPGQGPSYEQYF.

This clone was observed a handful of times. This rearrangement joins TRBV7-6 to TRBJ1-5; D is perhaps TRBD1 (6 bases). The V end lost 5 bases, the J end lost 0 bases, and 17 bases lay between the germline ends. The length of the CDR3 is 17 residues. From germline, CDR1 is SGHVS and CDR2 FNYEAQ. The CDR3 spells CASSLIRDKDSNQPQHF. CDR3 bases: TGTGCCAGCAGCCTAATCCGGGACAAAGATAGCAATCAGCCCCAGCATTTT.

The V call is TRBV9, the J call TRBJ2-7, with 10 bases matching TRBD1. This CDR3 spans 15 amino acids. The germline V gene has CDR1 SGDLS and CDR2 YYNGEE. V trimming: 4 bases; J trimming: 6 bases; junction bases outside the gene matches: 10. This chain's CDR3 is CASSSRSDRGAEQYF. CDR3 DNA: TGTGCCAGCAGCTCCCGGTCGGACAGGGGGGCCGAGCAGTACTTC.

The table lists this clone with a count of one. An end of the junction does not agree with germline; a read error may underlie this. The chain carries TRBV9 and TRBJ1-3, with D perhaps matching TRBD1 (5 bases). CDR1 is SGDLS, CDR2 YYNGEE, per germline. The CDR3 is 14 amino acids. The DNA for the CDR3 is TGTGCCAGCAGCGTAGAGGCCTTTCAGGACACCAAGAATTTT. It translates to CASSVEAFQDTKNF.